These 7 T cell receptor beta chains came from one sample sequenced in a study of identical twins. TCRdb itself ran the 5' RACE reads through MiXCR, one entry per CDR3 protein. The sample consists of 450,000 to 650,000 distinct CDR3 sequences, roughly 9.9% of them appearing once. The sample was also linked to a second study, of yellow fever vaccine responses in identical twins.

The specimen was PBMCs. These receptor sequences come from a woman between 18 and 30 years old in good health.

This clonotype was seen ten or more times. The chain combines TRBV12-3 or TRBV12-4 with TRBJ2-7; D is possibly TRBD1 or TRBD2 (6 bases each). The CDR3 loop spans 16 amino acids. V lost 1 base and J lost 4, with 17 bases in between. The chain's CDR3 is CASSLGSGGRRYEQYF. CDR3 coding DNA: TGTGCCAGCAGTTTAGGGTCCGGGGGCAGGAGGTACGAGCAGTACTTC.

This rearrangement joins TRBV7-9 to TRBJ2-7; D is undetermined. The germline V gene has CDR1 SEHNR and CDR2 FQNEAQ (reference sequence). The ends were cut back, 6 bases at V and 2 bases at J, with 17 bases in the middle. The CDR3 spans 15 residues. This CDR3 reads CASRPPAQPTYEQYF. The CDR3 coding sequence is TGTGCCAGCAGACCCCCCGCGCAGCCAACCTACGAGCAGTACTTC.

The rearrangement joins TRBV29-1 to TRBJ2-1, with TRBD2 matching 9 bases. Germline assignment: CDR1 SQVTM and CDR2 ANQGSEA. The CDR3 runs 13 residues. After removal of 3 bases from V and 9 bases from J, the junction contained 6 bases not matched to a gene. CDR3 residues: CSVELAGESEQFF. The DNA for the CDR3 is TGCAGCGTTGAGTTAGCGGGAGAAAGTGAGCAGTTCTTC.

The chain employs TRBV2 and TRBJ2-5; D is uncertain. Between the trimmed V and J ends, which lost 6 bases and 0 bases, there was a span of 11 bases. Germline lookup yields CDR1 SNHLY and CDR2 FYNNEI. This CDR3 is 14 amino acids long. The CDR3 bases are TGTGCCAGCAGCTACCAGGCGGACCAAGAGACCCAGTACTTC. Amino acid sequence: CASSYQADQETQYF.

At least ten counts were recorded for this clonotype. This chain joins TRBV12-3 or TRBV12-4 and TRBJ2-7; 10 positions agree with TRBD2. The CDR3 is 15 residues long. With V trimmed by 1 base and J by 7 bases, 7 bases remained unmatched. CDR3 DNA sequence: TGTGCCAGCAGTTTAGGTAGCGGGAGGTTACTGGAGCAGTACTTC. It translates to CASSLGSGRLLEQYF.

The chain uses TRBV6-1 and TRBJ2-7; 8 positions agree with TRBD1. Germline V lookup: CDR1 MNHNS, CDR2 SASEGT. This CDR3 has 14 amino acids. V shed 9 bases, J shed 0 bases, and the junction held 7 bases outside the gene matches. CDR3 region: CASHPGQASYEQYF. Here the CDR3 DNA reads TGTGCCAGTCATCCGGGACAGGCCTCCTACGAGCAGTACTTC.

There are many counts of this clonotype. The chain links TRBV7-6 to TRBJ2-3; 8 bases match TRBD2. V lost 6 bases and J lost 1; bases outside the gene matches: 3. This CDR3 is 14 amino acids long. Germline CDR1 SGHVS, CDR2 FNYEAQ. CDR3 region: CASSNSGGTDTQYF. The CDR3 nucleotides are TGTGCCAGCAGTAATAGCGGGGGCACAGATACGCAGTATTTT. Full variable domain (missing parts from reference TRBV7-6 and TRBJ2-3): GAGVSQSPRYKVTKRGQDVALRCDPISGHVSLYWYRQALGQGPEFLTYFNYEAQQDKSGLPNDRFSAERPEGSISTLTIQRTEQRDSAMYRCASSNSGGTDTQYFGPGTRLTVL.